This TCR beta chain was recovered during a study of T cell responses to AZD1222 COVID-19 vaccine. CDR1 and CDR2 from the germline V gene are LGHDT and YNNKEL (reference sequence). The CDR3 covers 15 residues. Germline trimming cut 1 base from V and 8 bases from J; bases unmatched to any gene: 5. The study pooled second doses at about 4 or about 12 weeks. Whole-study findings and limits: Vaccine-associated CD4 TCRs spanned spike, dominant at 160-218 and 743-854. Reportedly, nearly half of unique spike TCRs recognized epitopes outside B.1.351/B.1.1.7 mutations.

Libraries were prepared by immunoSEQ multiplex PCR; TCRdb keeps only in-frame clonotypes and omits some of them. The sample includes approximately 84,000 clones, 70% to 90% of them seen just once. Concerning this clone: Its antigen is unidentified.

The receptor's source is an adult who received the AZD1222 COVID-19 vaccine. The material sequenced was peripheral blood, taken 28 days after the second AZD1222 dose. The chain has TRBV3-1 (or the pseudogene TRBV3-2) and TRBJ2-1; the match to TRBD2 covers 10 bases. CDR3 residues: CASSQAAGGLHEQFF. CDR3 sequence (DNA): TGTGCCAGCAGCCAAGCAGCGGGGGGGCTACATGAGCAGTTCTTC.